A selection of T cell receptor beta chains follows, all from one sample in a study of neurological immune-mediated disorders. TCRdb re-called the 5' RACE reads with MiXCR, one entry per CDR3 protein. This table holds 50,000 to 65,000 distinct CDR3 sequences, around 4.8% found once. The source material was PBMCs. These receptors were obtained from a woman between 45 and 60 years old with multiple sclerosis. Each CDR3 is given with its conserved first and last residue. A D gene is named only where the DNA matches it firmly. Not all rows give a size; the values are once, few, many and, for expanded clones, a class.

CDR3aa: CSARVTYNSPLHF
CDR3nt: TGCAGTGCTAGAGTCACCTATAATTCACCCCTCCACTTT
abundance: few
len: 13
j_gene: TRBJ1-6
v_gene: TRBV20-1
d_gene: .

CDR3aa: CASSSPEENYGYTF
CDR3nt: TGTGCCAGCAGCTCCCCGGAGGAGAACTATGGCTACACCTTC
abundance: many
len: 14
j_gene: TRBJ1-2
v_gene: TRBV21-1
d_gene: .

CDR3aa: CASSSASGTGDEKLFF
CDR3nt: TGTGCCAGCAGCTCGGCATCCGGGACAGGTGATGAAAAACTGTTTTTT
abundance: .
len: 16
j_gene: TRBJ1-4
v_gene: TRBV7-2
d_gene: TRBD1

CDR3aa: CASSYPPSGTLTDTQYF
CDR3nt: TGTGCCAGCAGTTACCCTCCTAGCGGGACTCTAACAGATACGCAGTATTTT
abundance: .
len: 17
j_gene: TRBJ2-3
v_gene: TRBV6-6
d_gene: TRBD2

CDR3aa: CSARELYGYTF
CDR3nt: TGCAGTGCTAGGGAACTCTATGGCTACACCTTC
abundance: many
len: 11
j_gene: TRBJ1-2
v_gene: TRBV20-1
d_gene: .

CDR3aa: CASRETTYEQYF
CDR3nt: TGTGCCAGCCGCGAGACGACCTACGAGCAGTACTTC
abundance: many
len: 12
j_gene: TRBJ2-7
v_gene: TRBV28
d_gene: .

CDR3aa: CASTLRGGSTDTQYF
CDR3nt: TGCGCCAGCACCCTACGGGGCGGAAGCACAGATACGCAGTATTTT
abundance: many
len: 15
j_gene: TRBJ2-3
v_gene: TRBV4-1
d_gene: .

CDR3aa: CSVGTGGNEQFF
CDR3nt: TGCAGCGTTGGGACAGGGGGGAATGAGCAGTTCTTC
abundance: many
len: 12
j_gene: TRBJ2-1
v_gene: TRBV29-1
d_gene: TRBD1

CDR3aa: CASSSGTGRYEQYF
CDR3nt: TGCGCCAGCTCTAGCGGGACAGGTCGCTACGAGCAGTACTTC
abundance: few
len: 14
j_gene: TRBJ2-7
v_gene: TRBV5-1
d_gene: .

CDR3aa: CSAKATYNEQFF
CDR3nt: TGCAGTGCTAAAGCAACCTACAATGAGCAGTTCTTC
abundance: many
len: 12
j_gene: TRBJ2-1
v_gene: TRBV20-1
d_gene: .

CDR3aa: CASSQETTGHYGYTF
CDR3nt: TGCGCCAGCAGCCAAGAGACGACAGGGCACTATGGCTACACCTTC
abundance: many
len: 15
j_gene: TRBJ1-2
v_gene: TRBV4-3
d_gene: TRBD1

CDR3aa: CASSQQGELTEAFF
CDR3nt: TGTGCCAGCAGTCAGCAGGGAGAATTAACTGAAGCTTTCTTT
abundance: many
len: 14
j_gene: TRBJ1-1
v_gene: TRBV2
d_gene: .

CDR3aa: CASTDQGPAQETQYF
CDR3nt: TGCGCCAGCACCGACCAGGGTCCCGCCCAAGAGACCCAGTACTTC
abundance: .
len: 15
j_gene: TRBJ2-5
v_gene: TRBV5-1
d_gene: .

CDR3aa: CATSDSAGFGQPQNF
CDR3nt: TGTGCCACCAGTGATTCGGCAGGTTTTGGCCAGCCCCAGAATTTT
abundance: .
len: 15
j_gene: TRBJ1-5
v_gene: TRBV24-1
d_gene: .

CDR3aa: CASSLEVAAGPYNEQFF
CDR3nt: TGTGCCAGCAGCTTAGAGGTAGCAGCGGGGCCGTACAATGAGCAGTTCTTC
abundance: many
len: 17
j_gene: TRBJ2-1
v_gene: TRBV7-2
d_gene: TRBD2

CDR3aa: CATSDPRPTASTDTQYF
CDR3nt: TGTGCCACCAGTGACCCCCGACCAACAGCTAGCACAGATACGCAGTATTTT
abundance: few
len: 17
j_gene: TRBJ2-3
v_gene: TRBV24-1
d_gene: .

CDR3aa: CSARGGQGLTTQYF
CDR3nt: TGCAGTGCTAGAGGCGGACAGGGACTAACGACCCAGTACTTC
abundance: many
len: 14
j_gene: TRBJ2-5
v_gene: TRBV20-1
d_gene: .